These 6 T cell receptor beta chains came from one sample sequenced in a study of shared clonotypes between healthy human individuals. Sequencing was performed with immunoSEQ multiplex PCR; in TCRdb, only in-frame clones are kept and a portion is missing. Among roughly 1,100,000 clones listed, 65% to 80% were seen once. Material for sequencing was memory CD4+ T cells sorted from blood. The subset was: CD45RA-negative fraction. The receptors shown here come from a young man in good health.

In its sample, this clone was seen once. The genes are TRBV2 and TRBJ1-6; TRBD1 matches 7 bases. V lost 6 bases and J lost 5; bases outside the gene matches: 7. Per the germline V gene, CDR1 is SNHLY and CDR2 is FYNNEI. This CDR3 contains 15 residues. In DNA form, the CDR3 reads TGTGCCAGCAGGGGTTATGGACAGGATAATTCACCCCTCCACTTT. Translated, it gives CASRGYGQDNSPLHF.

This clone was found a few times. The chain recombines TRBV7-8 with TRBJ2-7; 10 positions match TRBD2. CDR1 SGHVS and CDR2 FQNEAQ come from the germline V gene. The J segment lost 3 bases and the V segment lost 1 base, leaving 9 bases of the junction unmatched. This CDR3 is 17 amino acids long. The CDR3 reads CASSLGVLAGDLYEQYF. In DNA, the CDR3 is TGTGCCAGCAGCTTAGGGGTGCTAGCGGGGGACCTCTACGAGCAGTACTTC.

This clone was recorded a few times. The CDR3, as DNA: TGTGCCAGCAGCTTGGGGGGGCTAGCGGACTACAATGAGCAGTTCTTC. It translates to CASSLGGLADYNEQFF. The chain carries TRBV11-3 and TRBJ2-1; maybe TRBD2 (7 bases). From germline, CDR1 is SGHNT and CDR2 YENEEA. The CDR3 is 16 amino acids. The V end was cut by 3 bases, the J end by 3 bases, with 15 bases between.

The genes are TRBV28 and TRBJ1-1; no definite D call. CDR1 is MDHEN, CDR2 SYDVKM, per germline. The CDR3 loop spans 12 amino acids. Deletions cut 2 bases from V and 3 bases from J, with 4 bases between. DNA of the CDR3: TGTGCCAGCAGTTTAAGACACACTGAAGCTTTCTTT. Translating gives CASSLRHTEAFF.

This sequence joins TRBV7-2 and TRBJ1-6, with D tentatively TRBD1 (6 bases). CDR3 length: 14 amino acids. V was trimmed by 5 bases and J by 7 bases, leaving 12 bases between them. Germline V gene sequence: CDR1 SGHTA, CDR2 FQGNSA. The CDR3 DNA reads as TGTGCCAGCAGCCTACGAGGACAGAATTCACCCCTCCACTTT. Protein sequence: CASSLRGQNSPLHF.

This rearrangement joins TRBV5-1 to TRBJ1-6, with a possible D match to TRBD1 (5 bases). CDR1 is SGHRS, CDR2 YFSETQ, per germline. Trimming cost V 6 bases and J 9 bases, with 19 bases left between them. CDR3 length: 15 amino acids. The CDR3 sequence: CASTPRDQKGSPLHF. The CDR3 coding sequence is TGCGCCAGCACCCCCCGGGACCAGAAGGGTTCACCCCTCCACTTT. Full variable domain (missing parts from reference TRBV5-1 and TRBJ1-6): KAGVTQTPRYLIKTRGQQVTLSCSPISGHRSVSWYQQTPGQGLQFLFEYFSETQRNKGNFPGRFSGRQFSNSRSEMNVSTLELGDSALYLCASTPRDQKGSPLHFGNGTRLTVT.